This T cell receptor (beta chain) was recorded in a study of post-analysis software for immune sequencing data. Unique molecular identifiers were present in the TCR beta cDNA libraries. Each CDR3 protein gets one entry after TCRdb re-called the PCR reads with MiXCR. The sample has fewer than 600,000 distinct CDR3 sequences, under 55% seen once. Points on this clonotype: What it recognizes is unknown.

General study findings and limits: Normalized Chao1 diversity was significantly reduced in patients versus controls.

The sample was blood. The sequence was collected from a girl between 10 and 17 years old with multiple sclerosis.

Here the CDR3 reads CASSWTGSSGANVLTF. CDR3 nucleotide sequence: TGTGCCAGCAGTTGGACAGGGAGCTCTGGGGCCAACGTCCTGACTTTC. The J gene is TRBJ2-6, the V gene TRBV27, with 8 nucleotides matching TRBD1. The CDR3 is made up of 16 amino acids. The ends lost 4 bases at V and 0 bases at J; junction bases unmatched: 2. CDR1 and CDR2 from the germline V gene are MNHEY and SMNVEV (reference sequence).